This TCR beta chain was sequenced during a study of a mutant IDH1 vaccine in newly diagnosed glioma. About the study: Earlier care involved radiotherapy, temozolomide, or both, and the majority received both.

Time point noted: week 47, end of study. Alongside topical imiquimod, each dose of vaccine comprised 300 ug of mutant IDH1 20-mer peptide. Patients in the study were vaccinated eight times, receiving shots in weeks 1, 3, 5, 7, 11, 15, 19 and 23. The astrocytomas were IDH1-mutant, ATRX-negative, and WHO grade 3 or 4. Germline V gene data show CDR1 as MGHRA and CDR2 as YSYEKL. J gave up 8 bases and V 4 bases, and 7 bases lay outside the gene matches. The CDR3 has 13 residues. Using immunoSEQ multiplex PCR, the repertoire was profiled, and TCRdb retains in-frame clones only, with some absent. The table has over 80,000 clones, over 75% seen once. About this clone itself: Its antigen is not known.

Study-wide results and limits: Changes in top peripheral clonotypes did not appear linked to pseudoprogression.

The TCR comes from a man aged 35-49 years with glioma. Here the sequenced sample was PBMCs, taken from a glioma patient whose treatment included an IDH1 peptide vaccine. This rearrangement joins TRBV4-1 to TRBJ1-1; 7 positions agree with TRBD1. CDR3 nucleotide sequence: TGCGCCAGCAGCCCTGACAGGGAAAAGGAAGCTTTCTTT. Its translation is CASSPDREKEAFF.